A single sample gave rise to the 6 T cell receptor beta chains below, sequenced in a study of T cells in Graves' hyperthyroidism and ophthalmopathy. The CDR3 regions of TCR beta were amplified from RNA transcripts. The study used the HTBI primer set for a first-round RT-PCR of the TCR CDR3. TCRdb passed the multiplex PCR reads through MiXCR, listing each CDR3 protein once. Of about 420,000 distinct CDR3 sequences in the sample, approximately 15% were seen once. Material: blood. These receptors were taken from a young woman with Graves' hyperthyroidism.

This clonotype was observed at least ten times. The chain uses TRBV7-9 and TRBJ2-3; D perhaps matches TRBD1 (6 bases). Germline V gene lookup returns CDR1 SEHNR and CDR2 FQNEAQ (reference sequence). Trimming stripped 7 bases from V and 1 base from J, with 18 bases between. The length of the CDR3 is 16 residues. The CDR3 here is CASTPLRGQRTDTQYF. In DNA, the CDR3 is TGTGCCAGCACCCCCCTGAGAGGACAGCGCACAGATACGCAGTATTTT.

This clonotype was recorded at least ten times. At one of its ends the junction is not consistent with the germline gene, which may arise from a read error. CDR3 protein: CASSFGGSYNEPFF. DNA of the CDR3: TGCGCCAGCAGCTTTGGGGGGTCCTACAATGAGCCGTTCTTC. V is TRBV5-1 and J is TRBJ2-1; TRBD2 is a possible D gene (6 bases). The CDR3 is 14 amino acids. Germline CDR1 reads SGHRS; CDR2 reads YFSETQ.

This clonotype was found a few times. The chain has TRBV25-1 and TRBJ1-2; 12 bases fit TRBD1. With 3 bases clipped from V and 2 bases from J, the junction kept 7 bases outside the gene matches. This CDR3 region has 17 residues. Per germline, CDR1 MGHDK and CDR2 SYGVNS. The chain's CDR3 is CASSEFPGQGANYGYTF. The CDR3, as DNA: TGTGCCAGCAGTGAGTTTCCGGGACAGGGGGCAAACTATGGCTACACCTTC.

Only a few counts were recorded for this clonotype. The rearrangement links TRBV27 to TRBJ2-3; no clear D. CDR1 is MNHEY and CDR2 is SMNVEV in the germline V gene (reference sequence). V lost 8 bases to trimming and J lost 7 bases, with 10 bases between them. This CDR3 has 11 amino acids. In DNA, the CDR3 is TGTGCCAGCCGCTCGGGCCATACGCAGTATTTT. Protein sequence: CASRSGHTQYF.

This clonotype has at least ten counts. The chain joins TRBV28 to TRBJ1-5; no reliable D call. The CDR3 has 15 amino acids. Trimming took off 6 bases at V and 1 base at J, with 13 bases between the two ends. The germline V gene has CDR1 MDHEN and CDR2 SYDVKM. The CDR3 sequence is CASSPGDVSNQPQHF. CDR3 DNA sequence: TGTGCCAGCAGCCCCGGTGACGTAAGCAATCAGCCCCAGCATTTT.

In DNA, the CDR3 is TGTGCCACCGGGGTTTTAGATACGCAGTATTTT. This sequence encodes CATGVLDTQYF. The gene calls are TRBV24-1 and TRBJ2-3; D is uncertain. Trimming shortened V by 9 bases and J by 5 bases, and 8 bases separated the two germline ends. The germline V gene encodes CDR1 KGHDR and CDR2 SFDVKD. The length of the CDR3 is 11 residues.